This TCR beta chain was retrieved from a study of Graves' ophthalmopathy and Graves' hyperthyroidism. Looking at the study overall: Peripheral blood collection took place at initial diagnosis, before any treatment. Whole-study findings and limits: Most expanded clonotypes from thyroid (those above 0.001 frequency) were also found in blood.

Notes on this clonotype: Antigen: not known.

RNA transcripts were the source from which TCR beta CDR3 regions were amplified. HTBI-primed RT-PCR formed the first round, and a multiplex PCR formed the second. MiXCR, applied by TCRdb to the multiplex PCR reads, yields one record per CDR3 protein. The table lists just over 400,000 distinct CDR3 sequences, 21% of them singletons, with roughly 3% in the top ten. Excluded were patients with other autoimmune diseases, uncontrolled infections, pregnancy or lactation. Clinical symptoms and serum thyroxine were used for diagnosis; TRAb, thyroid ultrasound and orbital computed tomography were also relied on. Material for sequencing was peripheral blood. This TCR was sampled from a woman aged 18-29 years with stable Graves' hyperthyroidism.

The CDR3 DNA reads as TGTGCCAGCAGCTCGACTACCACCGGGGAGCTGTTTTTT. This encodes CASSSTTTGELFF. The chain employs TRBV11-2 and TRBJ2-2, with a weak D call TRBD2 (5 bases). CDR1 and CDR2 from the germline V gene are SGHAT and FQNNGV. This CDR3 contains 13 residues. Trimming shortened V by 4 bases and J by 4 bases, and 7 bases separated the two germline ends.